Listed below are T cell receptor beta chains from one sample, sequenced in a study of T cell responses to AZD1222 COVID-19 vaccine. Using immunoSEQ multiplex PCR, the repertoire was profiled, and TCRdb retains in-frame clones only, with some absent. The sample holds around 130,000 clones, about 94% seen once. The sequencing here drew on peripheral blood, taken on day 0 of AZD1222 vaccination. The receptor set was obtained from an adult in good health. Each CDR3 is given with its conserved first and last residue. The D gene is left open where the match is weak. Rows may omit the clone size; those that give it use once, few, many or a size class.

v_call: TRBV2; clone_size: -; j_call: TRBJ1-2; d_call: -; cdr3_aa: CASSVVGDGYTF; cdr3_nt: TGTGCCAGCAGTGTGGTAGGGGATGGCTACACCTTC
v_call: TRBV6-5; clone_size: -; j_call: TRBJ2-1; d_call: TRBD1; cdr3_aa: CASSGHNRGNEQFF; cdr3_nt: TGTGCCAGCAGCGGACATAACAGGGGCAATGAGCAGTTCTTC
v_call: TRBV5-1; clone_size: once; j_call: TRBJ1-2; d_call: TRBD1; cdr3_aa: CASSLGQGGYGYTF; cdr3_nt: TGCGCCAGCAGCTTGGGCCAGGGGGGCTATGGCTACACCTTC
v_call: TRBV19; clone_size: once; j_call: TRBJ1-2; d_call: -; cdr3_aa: CASSIVPYGYTF; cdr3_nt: TGTGCCAGTAGTATAGTTCCGTATGGCTACACCTTC
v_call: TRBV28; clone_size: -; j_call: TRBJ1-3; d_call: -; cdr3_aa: CASTFSTASGNTIYF; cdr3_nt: TGTGCCAGCACCTTTTCTACGGCCAGTGGAAACACCATATATTTT
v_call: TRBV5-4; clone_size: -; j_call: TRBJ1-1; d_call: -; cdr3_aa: CASSSPGSTQNTEAFF; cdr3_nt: TGTGCCAGCAGCTCGCCGGGATCAACCCAGAACACTGAAGCTTTCTTT
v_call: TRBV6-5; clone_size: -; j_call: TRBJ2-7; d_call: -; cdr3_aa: CASSYAETYEQYF; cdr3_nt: TGTGCCAGCAGTTACGCGGAGACCTACGAGCAGTACTTC
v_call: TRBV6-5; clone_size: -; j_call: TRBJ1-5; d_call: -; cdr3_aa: CASNPSGHQPQHF; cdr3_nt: TGTGCCAGCAACCCCTCGGGGCATCAGCCCCAGCATTTT
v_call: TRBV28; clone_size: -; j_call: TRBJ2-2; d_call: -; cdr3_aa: CASRYPSGGGELFF; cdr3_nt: TGTGCCAGCAGATACCCTTCAGGAGGGGGGGAGCTGTTTTTT
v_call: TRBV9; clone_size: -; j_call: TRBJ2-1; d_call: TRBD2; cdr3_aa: CASSVTTSGAYNEQFF; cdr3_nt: TGTGCCAGCAGCGTAACGACTAGCGGTGCTTACAATGAGCAGTTCTTC
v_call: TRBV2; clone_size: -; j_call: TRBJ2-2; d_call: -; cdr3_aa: CASSLRQSLGAGELFF; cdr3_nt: TGTGCCAGCAGTCTCCGACAGTCCCTAGGGGCCGGGGAGCTGTTTTTT
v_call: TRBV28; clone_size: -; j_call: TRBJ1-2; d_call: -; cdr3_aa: CASNPSYVGGARAGYTF; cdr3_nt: TGTGCCAGCAATCCCTCTTACGTTGGGGGCGCTAGGGCTGGCTACACCTTC
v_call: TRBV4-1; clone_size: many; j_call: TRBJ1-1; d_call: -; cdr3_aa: CASSQEVTEAFF; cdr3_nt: TGCGCCAGCAGCCAAGAGGTAACTGAAGCTTTCTTT
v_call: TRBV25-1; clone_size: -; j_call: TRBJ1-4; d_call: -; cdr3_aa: CASSEMTGAGFNEKLFF; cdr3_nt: TGTGCCAGCAGTGAGATGACGGGGGCGGGTTTTAATGAAAAACTGTTTTTT
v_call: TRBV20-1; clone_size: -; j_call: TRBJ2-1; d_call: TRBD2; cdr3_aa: CSASLLAAHNEQFF; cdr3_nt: TGCAGTGCTAGTCTACTAGCGGCACACAATGAGCAGTTCTTC
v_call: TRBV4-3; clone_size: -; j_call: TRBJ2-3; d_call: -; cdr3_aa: CASSQATVDTQYF; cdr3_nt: TGCGCCAGCAGCCAAGCGACCGTAGATACGCAGTATTTT
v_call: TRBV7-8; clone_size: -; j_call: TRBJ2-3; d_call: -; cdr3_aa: CASSPPGAGLTDTQYF; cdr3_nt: TGTGCCAGCAGCCCCCCAGGGGCGGGACTCACAGATACGCAGTATTTT
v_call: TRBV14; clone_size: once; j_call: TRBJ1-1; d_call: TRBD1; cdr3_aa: CASSYRTGGTEAFF; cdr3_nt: TGTGCCAGCAGCTACCGGACAGGGGGGACTGAAGCTTTCTTT
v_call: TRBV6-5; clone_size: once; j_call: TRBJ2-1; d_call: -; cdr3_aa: CASSYWGYNEQFF; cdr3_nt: TGTGCCAGCAGTTATTGGGGGTACAATGAGCAGTTCTTC
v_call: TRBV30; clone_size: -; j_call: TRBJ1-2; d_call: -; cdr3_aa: CAWSVQVLGYTF; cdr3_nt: TGTGCCTGGAGTGTACAAGTCCTCGGCTACACCTTC
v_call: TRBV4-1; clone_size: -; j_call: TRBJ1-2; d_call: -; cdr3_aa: CASSQDQGSYGYTF; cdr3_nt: TGCGCCAGCAGCCAAGATCAAGGGTCCTATGGCTACACCTTC
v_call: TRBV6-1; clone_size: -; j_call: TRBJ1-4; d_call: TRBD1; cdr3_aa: CASSEARQGLGTNEKLFF; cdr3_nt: TGTGCCAGCAGTGAAGCTCGACAGGGGTTAGGAACTAATGAAAAACTGTTTTTT
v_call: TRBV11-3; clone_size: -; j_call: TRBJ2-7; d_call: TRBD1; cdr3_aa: CASSLTGNQDEQYF; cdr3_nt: TGTGCCAGCAGCTTGACAGGGAACCAAGACGAGCAGTACTTC
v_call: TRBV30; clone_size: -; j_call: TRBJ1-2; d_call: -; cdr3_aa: CAWSVYGSGRGYTF; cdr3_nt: TGTGCCTGGAGTGTGTATGGGTCCGGGCGCGGCTACACCTTC
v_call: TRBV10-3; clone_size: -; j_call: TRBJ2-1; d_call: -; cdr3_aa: CAIRGGVQGQTYNEQFF; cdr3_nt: TGTGCCATCAGGGGGGGAGTCCAAGGGCAAACCTACAATGAGCAGTTCTTC
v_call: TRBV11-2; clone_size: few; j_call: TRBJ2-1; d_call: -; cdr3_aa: CASSLDLHVSYNEQFF; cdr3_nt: TGTGCCAGCAGCTTAGATTTGCATGTATCCTACAATGAGCAGTTCTTC
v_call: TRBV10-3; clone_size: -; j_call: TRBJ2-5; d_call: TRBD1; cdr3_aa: CAIRGQVKETQYF; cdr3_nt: TGTGCCATCAGGGGACAGGTAAAAGAGACCCAGTACTTC
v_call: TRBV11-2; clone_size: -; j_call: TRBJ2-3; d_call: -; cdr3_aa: CASSPTGDTQYF; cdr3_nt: TGTGCCAGCAGCCCGACAGGAGATACGCAGTATTTT
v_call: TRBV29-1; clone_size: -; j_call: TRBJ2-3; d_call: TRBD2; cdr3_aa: CSVEDLTGGSYTDTQYF; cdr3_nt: TGCAGCGTTGAAGATTTAACGGGGGGGTCATACACAGATACGCAGTATTTT
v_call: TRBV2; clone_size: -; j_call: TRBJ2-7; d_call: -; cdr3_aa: CAGPRRLSTYEQYF; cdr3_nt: TGTGCCGGCCCCCGGCGACTAAGTACCTACGAGCAGTACTTC
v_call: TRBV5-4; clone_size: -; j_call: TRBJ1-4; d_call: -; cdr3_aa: CASSDKPNQKLFF; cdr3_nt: TGTGCCAGCAGTGACAAACCTAATCAAAAACTGTTTTTT
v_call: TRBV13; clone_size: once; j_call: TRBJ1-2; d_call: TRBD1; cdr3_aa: CASSLVVGQGPYGYTF; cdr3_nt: TGTGCCAGCAGCTTAGTAGTGGGACAGGGCCCCTATGGCTACACCTTC
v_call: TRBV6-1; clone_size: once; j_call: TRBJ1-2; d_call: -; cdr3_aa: CASSEAKGGYTF; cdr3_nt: TGTGCCAGCAGTGAAGCGAAGGGGGGCTACACCTTC
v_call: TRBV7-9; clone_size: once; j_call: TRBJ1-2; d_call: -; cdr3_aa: CASSLPINRHYGYTF; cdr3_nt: TGTGCCAGCAGCCTTCCAATCAACAGACACTATGGCTACACCTTC